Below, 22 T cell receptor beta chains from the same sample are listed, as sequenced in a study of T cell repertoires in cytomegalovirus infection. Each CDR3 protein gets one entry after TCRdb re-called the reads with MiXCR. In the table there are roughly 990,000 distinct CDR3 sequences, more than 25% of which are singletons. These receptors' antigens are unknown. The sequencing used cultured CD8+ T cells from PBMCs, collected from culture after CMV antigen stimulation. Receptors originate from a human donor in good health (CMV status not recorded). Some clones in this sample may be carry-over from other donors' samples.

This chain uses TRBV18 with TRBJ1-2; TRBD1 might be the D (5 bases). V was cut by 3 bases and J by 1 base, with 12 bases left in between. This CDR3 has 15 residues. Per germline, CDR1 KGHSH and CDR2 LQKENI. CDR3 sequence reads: CASSPPGGVNYGYTF. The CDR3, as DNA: TGTGCCAGCTCACCCCCGGGGGGGGTTAACTATGGCTACACCTTC.

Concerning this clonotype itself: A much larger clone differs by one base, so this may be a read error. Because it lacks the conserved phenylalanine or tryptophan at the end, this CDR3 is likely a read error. The CDR3 nucleotides are TGTGCCAGCAGCTTAGTCCCCCCCCTAGGGGCGAACACTGAAGCTTTCTCT. Protein sequence: CASSLVPPLGANTEAFS. The V gene is TRBV7-2, the J gene TRBJ1-1; weak D call: TRBD1 (5 bases). The germline gives CDR1 SGHTA, CDR2 FQGNSA. This CDR3 is 17 amino acids long. Trimming left V 1 base short and J 1 base short, with 16 bases between.

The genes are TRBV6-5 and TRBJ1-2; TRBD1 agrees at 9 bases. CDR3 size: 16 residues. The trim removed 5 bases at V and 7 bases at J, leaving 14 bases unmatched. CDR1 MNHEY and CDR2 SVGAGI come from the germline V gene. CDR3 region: CASSRRRGTGNVGYTF. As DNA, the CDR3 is TGTGCCAGCAGTCGCCGGAGGGGGACAGGGAATGTTGGCTACACCTTC.

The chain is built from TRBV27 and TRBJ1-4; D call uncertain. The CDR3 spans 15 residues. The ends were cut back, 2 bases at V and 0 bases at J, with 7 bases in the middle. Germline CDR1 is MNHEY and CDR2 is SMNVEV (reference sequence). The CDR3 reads CASSLRASTNEKLFF. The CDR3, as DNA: TGTGCCAGCAGTTTAAGGGCCTCAACTAATGAAAAACTGTTTTTT.

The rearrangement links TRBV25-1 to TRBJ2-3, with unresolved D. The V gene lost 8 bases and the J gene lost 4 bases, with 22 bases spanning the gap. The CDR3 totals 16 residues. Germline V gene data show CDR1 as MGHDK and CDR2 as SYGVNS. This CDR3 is CASRTNRAKQSDTQYF. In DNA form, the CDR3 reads TGTGCCAGCCGAACGAATAGGGCTAAGCAATCAGATACGCAGTATTTT. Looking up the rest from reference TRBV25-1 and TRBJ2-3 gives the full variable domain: EADIYQTPRYLVIGTGKKITLECSQTMGHDKMYWYQQDPGMELHLIHYSYGVNSTEKGDLSSESTVSRIRTEHFPLTLESARPSHTSQYLCASRTNRAKQSDTQYFGPGTRLTVL.

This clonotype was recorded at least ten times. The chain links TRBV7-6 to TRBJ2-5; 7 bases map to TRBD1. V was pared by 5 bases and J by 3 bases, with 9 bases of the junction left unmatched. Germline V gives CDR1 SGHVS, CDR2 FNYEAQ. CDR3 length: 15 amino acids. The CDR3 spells CASSRVDREKETQYF. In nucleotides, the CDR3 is TGTGCCAGCAGCCGAGTTGACAGGGAGAAAGAGACCCAGTACTTC.

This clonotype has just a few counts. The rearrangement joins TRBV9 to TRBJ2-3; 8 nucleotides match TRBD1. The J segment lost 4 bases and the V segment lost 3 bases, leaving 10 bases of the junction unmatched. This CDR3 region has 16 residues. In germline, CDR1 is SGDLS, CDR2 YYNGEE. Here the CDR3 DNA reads TGTGCCAGCAGCGGATCCCAGGGGGCGAGGGCAGATACGCAGTATTTT. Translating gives CASSGSQGARADTQYF.

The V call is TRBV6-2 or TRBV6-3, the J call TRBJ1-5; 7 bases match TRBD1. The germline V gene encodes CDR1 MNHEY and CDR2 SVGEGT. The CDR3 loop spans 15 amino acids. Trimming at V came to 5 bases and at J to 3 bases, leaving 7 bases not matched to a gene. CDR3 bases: TGTGCCAGCAGTCGACAGGGAACTTACAATCAGCCCCAGCATTTT. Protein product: CASSRQGTYNQPQHF.

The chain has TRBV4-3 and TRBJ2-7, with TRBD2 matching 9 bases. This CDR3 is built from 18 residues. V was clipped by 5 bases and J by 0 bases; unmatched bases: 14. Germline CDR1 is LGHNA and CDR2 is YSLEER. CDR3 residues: CASSGPTLIAGVSYEQYF. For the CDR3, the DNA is TGCGCCAGCAGCGGCCCAACCTTAATAGCGGGGGTCTCCTACGAGCAGTACTTC.

CDR3 nucleotides: TGTGCCAGTAGTATTGGGGGGCCGAGAAGAACTGAAGCTTTCTTT. Its protein product is CASSIGGPRRTEAFF. The gene calls are TRBV19 and TRBJ1-1; D is perhaps TRBD1 (6 bases). CDR1 is LNHDA and CDR2 is SQIVND in the germline V gene (reference sequence). The CDR3 has 15 residues. V lost 3 bases and J lost 5, with 16 bases in between.

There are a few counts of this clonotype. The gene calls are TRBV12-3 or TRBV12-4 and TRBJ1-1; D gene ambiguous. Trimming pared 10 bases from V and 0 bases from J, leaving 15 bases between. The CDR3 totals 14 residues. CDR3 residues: CATRGGGMNTEAFF. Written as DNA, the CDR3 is TGTGCCACCCGGGGAGGAGGCATGAACACTGAAGCTTTCTTT.

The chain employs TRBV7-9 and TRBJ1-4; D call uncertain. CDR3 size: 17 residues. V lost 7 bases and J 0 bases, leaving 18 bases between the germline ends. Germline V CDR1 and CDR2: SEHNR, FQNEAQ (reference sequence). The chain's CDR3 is CASTAPLREATNEKLFF. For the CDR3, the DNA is TGTGCCAGCACCGCTCCCCTGAGGGAAGCAACTAATGAAAAACTGTTTTTT. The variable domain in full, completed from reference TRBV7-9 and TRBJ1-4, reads DTGVSQNPRHKITKRGQNVTFRCDPISEHNRLYWYRQTLGQGPEFLTYFQNEAQLEKSRLLSDRFSAERPKGSFSTLEIQRTEQGDSAMYLCASTAPLREATNEKLFFGSGTQLSVL.

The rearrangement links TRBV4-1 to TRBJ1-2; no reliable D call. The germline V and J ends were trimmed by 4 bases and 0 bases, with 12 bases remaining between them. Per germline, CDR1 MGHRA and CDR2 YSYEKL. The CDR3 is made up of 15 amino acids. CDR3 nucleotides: TGCGCCAGCAGCCCCACCATGGTGGCTAACTATGGCTACACCTTC. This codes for CASSPTMVANYGYTF.

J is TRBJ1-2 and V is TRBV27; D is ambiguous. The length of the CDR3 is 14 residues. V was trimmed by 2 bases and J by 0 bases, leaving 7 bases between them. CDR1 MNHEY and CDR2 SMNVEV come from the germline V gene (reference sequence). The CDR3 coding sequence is TGTGCCAGCAGTTTAAACCTCGCTAACTATGGCTACACCTTC. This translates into CASSLNLANYGYTF.

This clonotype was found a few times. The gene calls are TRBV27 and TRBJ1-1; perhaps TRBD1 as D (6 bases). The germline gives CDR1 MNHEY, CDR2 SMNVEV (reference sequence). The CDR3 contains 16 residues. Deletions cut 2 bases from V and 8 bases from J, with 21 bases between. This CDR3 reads CASSLAYAPRDKEAFF. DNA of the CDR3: TGTGCCAGCAGTTTAGCTTATGCCCCCCGGGACAAGGAAGCTTTCTTT.

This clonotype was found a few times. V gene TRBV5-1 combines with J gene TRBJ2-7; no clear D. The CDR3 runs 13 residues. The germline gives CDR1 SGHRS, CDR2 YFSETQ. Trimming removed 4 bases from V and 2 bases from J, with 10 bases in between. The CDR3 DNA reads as TGCGCCAGCAGCGTGAAGAGCCCCTACGAGCAGTACTTC. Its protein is CASSVKSPYEQYF.

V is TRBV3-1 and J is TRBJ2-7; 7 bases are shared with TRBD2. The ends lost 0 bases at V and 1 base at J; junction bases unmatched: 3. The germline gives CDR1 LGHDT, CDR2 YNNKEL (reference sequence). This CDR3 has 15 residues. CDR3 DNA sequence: TGTGCCAGCAGCCAAGAACGGGGGGAGTCCTACGAGCAGTACTTC. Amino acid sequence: CASSQERGESYEQYF.

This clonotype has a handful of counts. CDR3 nucleotides: TGCGCCAGCAGCCAACGGGCGGGGGGGCCGAATGAGCAGTTCTTC. This gives the protein CASSQRAGGPNEQFF. The V gene is TRBV4-1, the J gene TRBJ2-1; TRBD2 matches at 9 bases. Germline lookup yields CDR1 MGHRA and CDR2 YSYEKL. The CDR3 is 15 amino acids. V shed 2 bases, J shed 7 bases, and the junction held 6 bases outside the gene matches.

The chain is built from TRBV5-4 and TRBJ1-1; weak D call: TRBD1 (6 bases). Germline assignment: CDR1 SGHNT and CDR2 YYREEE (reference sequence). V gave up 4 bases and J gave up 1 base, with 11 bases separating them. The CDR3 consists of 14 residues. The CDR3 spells CASSPDSRNTEAFF. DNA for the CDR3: TGTGCCAGCAGCCCGGACAGTAGGAACACTGAAGCTTTCTTT. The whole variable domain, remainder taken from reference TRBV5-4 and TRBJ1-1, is ETGVTQSPTHLIKTRGQQVTLRCSSQSGHNTVSWYQQALGQGPQFIFQYYREEENGRGNFPPRFSGLQFPNYSSELNVNALELDDSALYLCASSPDSRNTEAFFGQGTRLTVV.

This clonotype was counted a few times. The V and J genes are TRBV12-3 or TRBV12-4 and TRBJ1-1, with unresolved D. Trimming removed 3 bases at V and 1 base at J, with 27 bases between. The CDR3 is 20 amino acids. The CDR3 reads CASSFTLLSVDRFTNTEAFF. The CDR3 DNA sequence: TGTGCCAGCAGTTTTACCCTGTTAAGTGTTGACCGATTTACGAACACTGAAGCTTTCTTT.

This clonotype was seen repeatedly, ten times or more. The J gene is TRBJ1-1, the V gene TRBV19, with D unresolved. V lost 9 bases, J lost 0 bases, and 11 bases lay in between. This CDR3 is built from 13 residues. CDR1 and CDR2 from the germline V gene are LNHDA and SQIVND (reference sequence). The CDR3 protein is CASSWGMNTEAFF. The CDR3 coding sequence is TGTGCCAGCTCCTGGGGAATGAACACTGAAGCTTTCTTT.

CDR3 DNA: TGTGCCAGCAGCTTCGGGCCCGCCGTCCCCGATGGCTACACCTTC. It specifies CASSFGPAVPDGYTF. The chain recombines TRBV7-9 with TRBJ1-2, with no clear D. This CDR3 is 15 amino acids long. The germline V gene encodes CDR1 SEHNR and CDR2 FQNEAQ (reference sequence). Deletions cut 3 bases from V and 6 bases from J, with 17 bases between.